The 27 T cell receptor beta chains in this list originate from one sample, sequenced in a study of T cell changes during pregnancy in multiple sclerosis. Sequencing was performed with immunoSEQ multiplex PCR; in TCRdb, only in-frame clones are kept and a portion is missing. In the table there are around 73,000 clones, roughly 92% of which are singletons. Here the sequenced sample was peripheral blood, taken in the third trimester of pregnancy. Every receptor here comes from a female donor in good health, enrolled as a control in a pregnancy study.

V is TRBV19 and J is TRBJ2-5, with a weak D call TRBD2 (6 bases). V lost 4 bases to trimming and J lost 1 base, with 16 bases between them. Germline V lookup: CDR1 LNHDA, CDR2 SQIVND (reference sequence). CDR3 size: 16 residues. Here the CDR3 reads CASSTSGAGIQETQYF. CDR3 coding DNA: TGTGCCAGTAGTACCTCCGGGGCGGGGATCCAAGAGACCCAGTACTTC.

This clone was seen just once. This chain connects TRBV6-1 to TRBJ1-4, with a weak D call TRBD1 (5 bases). Germline lookup yields CDR1 MNHNS and CDR2 SASEGT. Trimming stripped 2 bases from V and 8 bases from J, with 15 bases between. The length of the CDR3 is 15 residues. The CDR3 nucleotides are TGTGCCAGCAGTGAAACTCGGGGGGTGGGCGAAAAACTGTTTTTT. Translating gives CASSETRGVGEKLFF.

This chain links TRBV13 with TRBJ2-7; D may be TRBD2 (5 bases). The germline CDR1 and CDR2 sequences are PRHDT and FYEKMQ (reference sequence). V was trimmed by 0 bases and J by 3 bases, leaving 15 bases between them. CDR3 length: 16 amino acids. Here the CDR3 DNA reads TGTGCCAGCAGCTTAGGACTAGGCGCGATTCTCTACGAGCAGTACTTC. Amino acid sequence: CASSLGLGAILYEQYF.

The chain is built from TRBV11-2 and TRBJ1-2, with D possibly being TRBD1 (5 bases). V lost 5 bases to trimming and J lost 4 bases, with 11 bases between them. The germline gives CDR1 SGHAT, CDR2 FQNNGV. CDR3 length: 13 amino acids. The CDR3 sequence is CASSIQGSYGYTF. DNA of the CDR3: TGTGCCAGCAGCATCCAGGGTAGCTATGGCTACACCTTC.

CDR3 protein: CASSYSTGGAYTEAFF. CDR3 bases: TGTGCCAGCAGTTACTCTACAGGGGGCGCGTACACTGAAGCTTTCTTT. This chain joins TRBV6-5 and TRBJ1-1, with TRBD1 matching 9 bases. V shed 0 bases and J 3 bases; nucleotides not matched to a gene: 5. The germline gives CDR1 MNHEY, CDR2 SVGAGI. This CDR3 comprises 16 residues.

This chain links TRBV5-6 with TRBJ1-1; no firm D call. V lost 1 base and J 0 bases, leaving 13 bases between the germline ends. CDR1 is SGHDT, CDR2 YYEEEE, per germline. This CDR3 region has 16 residues. CDR3 sequence reads: CASSLPQDFMNTEAFF. The CDR3 bases are TGTGCCAGCAGCTTGCCCCAGGACTTCATGAACACTGAAGCTTTCTTT.

The V and J genes are TRBV7-8 and TRBJ1-5; D is perhaps TRBD1 (6 bases). The V end lost 1 base, the J end lost 7 bases, and 14 bases lay between the germline ends. CDR3 length equals 15 residues. Germline assignment: CDR1 SGHVS and CDR2 FQNEAQ. Written as DNA, the CDR3 is TGTGCCAGCAGCTTAGGATATAACAGGGAACAGCCCCAGCATTTT. Protein sequence: CASSLGYNREQPQHF.

The chain has TRBV5-6 and TRBJ2-1; 7 nucleotides match TRBD1. The CDR3 runs to 12 residues. V dropped 4 bases and J dropped 9; count of bases not matched to a gene: 4. Looked up from germline, CDR1 is SGHDT and CDR2 is YYEEEE. The CDR3 here is CASSHRTGEQFF. CDR3 nucleotide sequence: TGTGCCAGCAGCCACAGGACAGGTGAGCAGTTCTTC.

This rearrangement joins TRBV4-3 to TRBJ2-4; D is possibly TRBD1 (7 bases). Germline loops: CDR1 LGHNA, CDR2 YSLEER. The CDR3 totals 13 residues. Trimming pared 4 bases from V and 7 bases from J, leaving 11 bases between. The CDR3 reads CASSLQGRNIQYF. Written as DNA, the CDR3 is TGCGCCAGCAGCCTACAGGGGAGGAACATTCAGTACTTC.

This rearrangement joins TRBV28 to TRBJ1-5; TRBD1 aligns across 7 bases. Germline lookup yields CDR1 MDHEN and CDR2 SYDVKM. V lost 6 bases, J lost 3 bases, and 8 bases stayed unmatched. CDR3 size: 15 residues. CDR3 coding DNA: TGTGCCAGCAGCCATAACAGGGGATACAATCAGCCCCAGCATTTT. It is translated as CASSHNRGYNQPQHF.

This rearrangement joins TRBV2 to TRBJ2-3; possibly TRBD1 for D (6 bases). Germline V gene data show CDR1 as SNHLY and CDR2 as FYNNEI. Trimming took off 6 bases at V and 3 bases at J, with 7 bases between the two ends. This CDR3 comprises 12 residues. The chain's CDR3 is CASRQGTDTQYF. CDR3 coding DNA: TGTGCCAGCAGACAGGGTACAGATACGCAGTATTTT.

The chain combines TRBV5-1 with TRBJ1-1; D is perhaps TRBD1 (5 bases). V was trimmed by 4 bases and J by 3 bases, leaving 13 bases between them. Per the germline V gene, CDR1 is SGHRS and CDR2 is YFSETQ. The CDR3 length is 14 residues. The CDR3 loop is CASSHTGPDTEAFF. CDR3 sequence (DNA): TGCGCCAGCAGCCATACAGGCCCCGACACTGAAGCTTTCTTT.

This sequence joins TRBV4-3 and TRBJ1-6; maybe TRBD1 (5 bases). The CDR3 is made up of 13 amino acids. Germline-derived CDR1 and CDR2 are LGHNA and YSLEER. The V end was cut by 1 base, the J end by 9 bases, with 7 bases between. The CDR3: CASSQGGVSPLHF. The CDR3, as DNA: TGCGCCAGCAGCCAAGGGGGGGTTTCACCCCTCCACTTT.

This chain uses TRBV4-2 with TRBJ2-2; 9 nucleotides match TRBD2. In germline, CDR1 is LGHNA, CDR2 YNFKEQ. The junction had 2 bases not matched to a gene; V was cut back by 0 bases and J by 6 bases. The CDR3 totals 15 residues. CDR3: CASSQDAGGPGELFF. The CDR3 DNA sequence: TGTGCCAGCAGCCAAGATGCGGGGGGGCCCGGGGAGCTGTTTTTT.

The genes are TRBV13 and TRBJ2-7; D perhaps matches TRBD1 (5 bases). V shed 0 bases and J shed 0 bases, with 9 bases lying between them. This CDR3 comprises 15 residues. Germline V gene lookup returns CDR1 PRHDT and CDR2 FYEKMQ (reference sequence). CDR3 sequence reads: CASSLGRASSYEQYF. CDR3 sequence (DNA): TGTGCCAGCAGCTTAGGCAGGGCAAGCTCCTACGAGCAGTACTTC.

DNA of the CDR3: TGCGCCAGCAGCCAAGATCCCGCGGCGGGAGCATGGCAAGAGACCCAGTACTTC. The encoded protein is CASSQDPAAGAWQETQYF. The chain combines TRBV4-1 with TRBJ2-5, with 7 bases identical to TRBD2. Per the germline V gene, CDR1 is MGHRA and CDR2 is YSYEKL. The CDR3 sequence is 18 residues long. The V segment lost 0 bases and the J segment 2 bases; nucleotides outside the gene matches: 12.

This chain connects TRBV28 to TRBJ1-1; TRBD1 agrees at 12 bases. This CDR3 is 15 amino acids long. V shed 10 bases, J shed 4 bases, and the junction held 10 bases outside the gene matches. From germline, CDR1 is MDHEN and CDR2 SYDVKM. The CDR3 DNA reads TGTGCCACCGGGACAGGGGGCCGGAAGAGCACTGAAGCTTTCTTT. Translated: CATGTGGRKSTEAFF.

The chain has TRBV5-1 and TRBJ2-1; no definite D call. There are 14 residues in the CDR3. Germline CDR1 is SGHRS and CDR2 is YFSETQ. The V and J ends lost 5 bases and 1 base respectively, with 10 bases between them. This CDR3 reads CASSSARSYNEQFF. DNA for the CDR3: TGCGCCAGCAGTTCAGCGAGGTCCTACAATGAGCAGTTCTTC.

The rearrangement uses TRBV5-1 and TRBJ2-1, with 7 nucleotides matching TRBD2. The V gene's germline CDR1 is SGHRS and CDR2 YFSETQ. J was trimmed by 7 bases and V by 0 bases; bases with no gene match: 7. The CDR3 has 15 amino acids. In DNA form, the CDR3 reads TGCGCCAGCAGCTTGGTCCCAGCCGGGGGGAATGAGCAGTTCTTC. It encodes CASSLVPAGGNEQFF.

The V gene is TRBV28, the J gene TRBJ1-3, with unresolved D. Between the trimmed V and J ends, which lost 3 bases and 2 bases, there was a span of 14 bases. Germline loops: CDR1 MDHEN, CDR2 SYDVKM. This CDR3 has 16 amino acids. The CDR3 nucleotides are TGTGCCAGCAGTTTCTGGGCAGATACTCCTGGAAACACCATATATTTT. Encoded protein: CASSFWADTPGNTIYF.

The chain couples TRBV18 to TRBJ2-1, with D unclear. The CDR3 length is 16 residues. Trimming took off 3 bases at V and 6 bases at J, with 18 bases between the two ends. Germline CDR1 and CDR2: KGHSH and LQKENI. CDR3 DNA: TGTGCCAGCTCACCGTTTTTCGATAGTGAGGTCAATGAGCAGTTCTTC. Its protein product is CASSPFFDSEVNEQFF.

The chain combines TRBV5-3 with TRBJ2-4; 12 bases align to TRBD1. TRBV5-3 carries the ORF label, with uncertain function. This CDR3 is 14 amino acids long. After removal of 5 bases from V and 9 bases from J, the junction contained 6 bases not matched to a gene. The CDR3 DNA reads TGTGCCAGAAGGGGACAGGGGGCGTTTTGCATTCAGTACTTC. The encoded protein is CARRGQGAFCIQYF.

The chain links TRBV30 to TRBJ1-6, with D possibly matching TRBD1 (5 bases). The CDR3 is 16 amino acids. V lost 3 bases to trimming and J lost 9 bases, with 21 bases between them. The V gene's germline CDR1 is GTSNPN and CDR2 SVGIG (reference sequence). The DNA for the CDR3 is TGTGCCTGGAGGGCTCAGGGATATGGGTTTTTTTCACCCCTCCACTTT. It yields the protein CAWRAQGYGFFSPLHF. The full variable domain, its missing parts supplied by reference TRBV30 and TRBJ1-6, is SQTIHQWPATLVQPVGSPLSLECTVEGTSNPNLYWYRQAAGRGLQLLFYSVGIGQISSEVPQNLSASRPQDRQFILSSKKLLLSDSGFYLCAWRAQGYGFFSPLHFGNGTRLTVT.

The chain links TRBV5-1 to TRBJ2-5; TRBD1 aligns across 9 bases. J lost 5 bases, V lost 1 base, and 3 bases had no gene match. This CDR3 has 14 amino acids. Germline V lookup: CDR1 SGHRS, CDR2 YFSETQ. The CDR3 is CASSLTGGLETQYF. Written as DNA, the CDR3 is TGCGCCAGCAGCTTGACAGGGGGCCTTGAGACCCAGTACTTC.

The chain carries TRBV7-8 and TRBJ2-7; D remains ambiguous. The CDR3 has 12 amino acids. The V gene's germline CDR1 is SGHVS and CDR2 FQNEAQ. Trimming took off 2 bases at V and 3 bases at J, with 5 bases between the two ends. This chain's CDR3 is CASSLTGYEQYF. As DNA, the CDR3 is TGTGCCAGCAGCTTAACCGGCTACGAGCAGTACTTC.

The gene calls are TRBV28 and TRBJ2-5, with a tentative D call TRBD1 (6 bases). V gave up 7 bases and J gave up 2 bases, with 14 bases separating them. The CDR3 has 14 residues. Germline V gene sequence: CDR1 MDHEN, CDR2 SYDVKM. CDR3 in amino acids: CASIIRDKQETQYF. Written as DNA, the CDR3 is TGTGCCAGCATCATCCGGGACAAACAAGAGACCCAGTACTTC.

The chain has TRBV30 and TRBJ2-1, with D maybe TRBD1 (5 bases). V was clipped by 3 bases and J by 5 bases, with 17 bases between them. The CDR3 loop spans 15 amino acids. Germline lookup yields CDR1 GTSNPN and CDR2 SVGIG (reference sequence). For the CDR3, the DNA is TGTGCCTGGAGATCCTTAGTAGGGGCACACAATGAGCAGTTCTTC. Its translation is CAWRSLVGAHNEQFF.